This TCR beta chain was identified during a study of B cell selection in AIRE deficiency. CD4+CD127+ cells were sorted as the conventional CD4 T cells. CDR3 length: 15 residues. Trimming cost V 0 bases and J 2 bases, with 11 bases left between them. CDR1 is SEHNR and CDR2 is FQNEAQ in the germline V gene (reference sequence). The protocol was immunoSEQ multiplex PCR, while the TCRdb copy is restricted to in-frame clones and leaves out a portion. The sample has roughly 25,000 clones; around 97% are singletons. Sequencing was done on a sample of conventional CD4+ T cells sorted from PBMCs. This TCR derives from a human donor with AIRE deficiency. The chain combines TRBV7-9 with TRBJ2-7, with D perhaps being TRBD1 or TRBD2 (5 bases each). The CDR3 region has the DNA TGTGCCAGCAGCTTAGCCTCCGGGGCCCCCTACGAGCAGTACTTC. It translates to CASSLASGAPYEQYF.